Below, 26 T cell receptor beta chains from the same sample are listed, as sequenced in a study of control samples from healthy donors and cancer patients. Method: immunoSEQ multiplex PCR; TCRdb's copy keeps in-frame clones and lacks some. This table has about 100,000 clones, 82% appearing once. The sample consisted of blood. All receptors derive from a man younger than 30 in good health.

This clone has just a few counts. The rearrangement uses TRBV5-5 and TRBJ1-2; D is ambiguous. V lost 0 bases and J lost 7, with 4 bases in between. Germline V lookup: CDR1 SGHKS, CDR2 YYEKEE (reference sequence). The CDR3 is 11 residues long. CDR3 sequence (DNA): TGTGCCAGCAGCTTGGTGTTTGGCTACACCTTC. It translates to CASSLVFGYTF.

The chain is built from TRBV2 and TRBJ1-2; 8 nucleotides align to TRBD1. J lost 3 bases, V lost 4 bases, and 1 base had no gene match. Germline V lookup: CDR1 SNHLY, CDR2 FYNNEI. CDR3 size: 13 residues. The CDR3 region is CASSAGQDYGYTF. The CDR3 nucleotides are TGTGCCAGCAGTGCGGGACAGGACTATGGCTACACCTTC.

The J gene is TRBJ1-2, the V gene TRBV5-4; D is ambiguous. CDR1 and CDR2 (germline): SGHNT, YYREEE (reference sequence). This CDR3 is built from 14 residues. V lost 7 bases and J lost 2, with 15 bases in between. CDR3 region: CASGRLDRNYGYTF. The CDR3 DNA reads TGTGCCAGCGGTCGCCTCGATAGGAACTATGGCTACACCTTC.

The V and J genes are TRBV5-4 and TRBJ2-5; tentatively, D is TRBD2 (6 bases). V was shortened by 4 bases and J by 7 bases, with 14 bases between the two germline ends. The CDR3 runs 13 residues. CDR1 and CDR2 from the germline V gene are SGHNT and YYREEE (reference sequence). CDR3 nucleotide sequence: TGTGCCAGCAGCAGATGGGACTCCGGGACCCAGTACTTC. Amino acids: CASSRWDSGTQYF.

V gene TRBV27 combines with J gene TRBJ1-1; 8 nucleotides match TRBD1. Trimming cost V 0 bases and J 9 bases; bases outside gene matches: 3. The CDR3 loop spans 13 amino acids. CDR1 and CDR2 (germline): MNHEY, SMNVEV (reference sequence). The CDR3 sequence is CASSLSQGAQAFF. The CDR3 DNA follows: TGTGCCAGCAGTTTATCGCAGGGGGCCCAAGCTTTCTTT.

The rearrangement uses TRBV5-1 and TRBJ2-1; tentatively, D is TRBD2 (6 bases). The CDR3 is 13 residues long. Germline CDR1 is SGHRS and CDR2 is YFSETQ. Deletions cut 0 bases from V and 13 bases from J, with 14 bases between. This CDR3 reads CASSLAVAGPQFF. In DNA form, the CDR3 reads TGCGCCAGCAGCTTGGCCGTGGCGGGGCCACAGTTCTTC.

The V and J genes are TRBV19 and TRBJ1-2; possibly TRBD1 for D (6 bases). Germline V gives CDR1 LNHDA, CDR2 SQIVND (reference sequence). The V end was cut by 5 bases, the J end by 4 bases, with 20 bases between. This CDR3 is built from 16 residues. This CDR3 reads CASSPPFGRGSYGYTF. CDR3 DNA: TGTGCCAGTAGTCCCCCTTTTGGCAGGGGAAGCTATGGCTACACCTTC.

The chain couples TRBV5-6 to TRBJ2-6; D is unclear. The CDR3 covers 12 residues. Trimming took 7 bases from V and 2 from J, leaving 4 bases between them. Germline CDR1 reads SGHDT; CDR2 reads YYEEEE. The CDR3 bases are TGTGCCAGCGCCCCTGGGGCCAACGTCCTGACTTTC. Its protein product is CASAPGANVLTF.

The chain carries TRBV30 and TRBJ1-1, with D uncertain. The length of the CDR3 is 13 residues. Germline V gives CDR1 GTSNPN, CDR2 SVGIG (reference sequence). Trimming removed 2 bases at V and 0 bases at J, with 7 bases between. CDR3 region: CAWSLLVNTEAFF. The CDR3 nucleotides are TGTGCCTGGAGTCTCCTAGTGAACACTGAAGCTTTCTTT.

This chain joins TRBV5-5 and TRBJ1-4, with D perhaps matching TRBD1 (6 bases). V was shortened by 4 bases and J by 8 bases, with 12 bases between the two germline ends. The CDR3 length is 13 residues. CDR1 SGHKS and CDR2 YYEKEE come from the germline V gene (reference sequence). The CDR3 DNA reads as TGTGCCAGCAGCGGGGAGGGGGGAGAAAAACTGTTTTTT. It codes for CASSGEGGEKLFF. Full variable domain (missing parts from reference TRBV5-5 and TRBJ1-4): DAGVTQSPTHLIKTRGQQVTLRCSPISGHKSVSWYQQVLGQGPQFIFQYYEKEERGRGNFPDRFSARQFPNYSSELNVNALLLGDSALYLCASSGEGGEKLFFGSGTQLSVL.

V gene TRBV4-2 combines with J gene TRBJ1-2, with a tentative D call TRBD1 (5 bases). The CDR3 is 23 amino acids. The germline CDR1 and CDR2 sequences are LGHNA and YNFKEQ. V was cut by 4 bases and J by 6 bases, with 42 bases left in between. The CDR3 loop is CASSLPRASSWGVRFSSLDGYTF. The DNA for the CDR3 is TGTGCCAGCAGCCTCCCCCGCGCCTCTTCCTGGGGGGTTAGGTTCTCCTCGCTCGATGGCTACACCTTC.

CDR3 in amino acids: CASSGARRGYEQYF. The CDR3 nucleotides are TGTGCCAGCAGCGGGGCGCGGAGAGGCTACGAGCAGTACTTC. V gene TRBV7-9 combines with J gene TRBJ2-7; D may be TRBD1 (5 bases). V was clipped by 5 bases and J by 3 bases, with 14 bases between them. CDR3 length: 14 amino acids. The germline CDR1 and CDR2 sequences are SEHNR and FQNEAQ (reference sequence).

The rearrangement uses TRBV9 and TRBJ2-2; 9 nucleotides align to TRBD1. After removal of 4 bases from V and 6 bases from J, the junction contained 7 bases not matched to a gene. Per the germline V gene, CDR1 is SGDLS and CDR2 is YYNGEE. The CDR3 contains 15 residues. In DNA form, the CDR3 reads TGTGCCAGCAGCCCCAGGGACAGGGTATCCGGGGAGCTGTTTTTT. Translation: CASSPRDRVSGELFF.

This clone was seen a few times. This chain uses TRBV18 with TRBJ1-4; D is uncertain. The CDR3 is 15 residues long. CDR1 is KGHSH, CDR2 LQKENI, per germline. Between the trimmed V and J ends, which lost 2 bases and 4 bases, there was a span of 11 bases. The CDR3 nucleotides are TGTGCCAGCTCACCAAATCGAGGGAGTAATGAAAAACTGTTTTTT. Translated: CASSPNRGSNEKLFF.

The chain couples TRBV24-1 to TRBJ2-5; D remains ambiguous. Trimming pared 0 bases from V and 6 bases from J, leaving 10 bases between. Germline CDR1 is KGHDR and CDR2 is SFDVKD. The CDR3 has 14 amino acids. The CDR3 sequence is CATSDLAEGKTQYF. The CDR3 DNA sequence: TGTGCCACCAGTGATTTGGCAGAAGGGAAGACCCAGTACTTC.

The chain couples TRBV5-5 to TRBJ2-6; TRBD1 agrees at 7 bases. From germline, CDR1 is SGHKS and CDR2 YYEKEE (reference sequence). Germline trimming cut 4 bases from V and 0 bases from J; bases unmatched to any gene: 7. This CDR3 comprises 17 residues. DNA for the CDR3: TGTGCCAGCAGCCCGACAGGGTTCAGCTCTGGGGCCAACGTCCTGACTTTC. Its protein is CASSPTGFSSGANVLTF.

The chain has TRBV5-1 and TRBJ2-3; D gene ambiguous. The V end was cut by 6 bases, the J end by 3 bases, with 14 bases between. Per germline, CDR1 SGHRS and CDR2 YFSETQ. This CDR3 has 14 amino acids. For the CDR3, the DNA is TGCGCCAGCACCTCTAGGCGCGAGACAGATACGCAGTATTTT. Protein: CASTSRRETDTQYF.

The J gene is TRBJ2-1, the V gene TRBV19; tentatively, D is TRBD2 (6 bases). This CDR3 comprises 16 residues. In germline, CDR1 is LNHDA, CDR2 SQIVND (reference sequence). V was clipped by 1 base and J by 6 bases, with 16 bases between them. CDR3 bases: TGTGCCAGTAGTATAGGTGGCAGGAGGGTCACCAATGAGCAGTTCTTC. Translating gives CASSIGGRRVTNEQFF.

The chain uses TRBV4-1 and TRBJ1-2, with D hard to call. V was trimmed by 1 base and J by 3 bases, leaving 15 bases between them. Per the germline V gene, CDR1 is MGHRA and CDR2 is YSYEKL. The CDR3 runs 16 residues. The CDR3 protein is CASSQGGFTRDYGYTF. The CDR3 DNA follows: TGCGCCAGCAGCCAAGGCGGGTTTACTAGAGACTATGGCTACACCTTC.

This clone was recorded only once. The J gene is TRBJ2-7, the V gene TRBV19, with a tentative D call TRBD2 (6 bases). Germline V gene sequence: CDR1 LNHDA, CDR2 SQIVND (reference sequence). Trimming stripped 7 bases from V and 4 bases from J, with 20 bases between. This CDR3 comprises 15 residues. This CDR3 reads CASTLDYSLPYEQYF. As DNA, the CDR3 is TGTGCCAGTACCCTGGACTATTCCCTCCCATACGAGCAGTACTTC.

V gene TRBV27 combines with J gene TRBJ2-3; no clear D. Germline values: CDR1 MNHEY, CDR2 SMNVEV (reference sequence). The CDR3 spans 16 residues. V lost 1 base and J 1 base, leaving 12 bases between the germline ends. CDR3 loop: CASSLWFTPGTDTQYF. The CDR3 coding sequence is TGTGCCAGCAGTTTATGGTTCACCCCAGGCACAGATACGCAGTATTTT.

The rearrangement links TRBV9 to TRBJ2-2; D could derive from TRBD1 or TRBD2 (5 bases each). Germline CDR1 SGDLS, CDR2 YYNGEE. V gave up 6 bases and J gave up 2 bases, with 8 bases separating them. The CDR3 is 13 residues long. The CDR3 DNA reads TGTGCCAGCAACGGGGCAAACACCGGGGAGCTGTTTTTT. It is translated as CASNGANTGELFF. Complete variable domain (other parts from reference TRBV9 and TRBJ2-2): DSGVTQTPKHLITATGQRVTLRCSPRSGDLSVYWYQQSLDQGLQFLIQYYNGEERAKGNILERFSAQQFPDLHSELNLSSLELGDSALYFCASNGANTGELFFGEGSRLTVL.

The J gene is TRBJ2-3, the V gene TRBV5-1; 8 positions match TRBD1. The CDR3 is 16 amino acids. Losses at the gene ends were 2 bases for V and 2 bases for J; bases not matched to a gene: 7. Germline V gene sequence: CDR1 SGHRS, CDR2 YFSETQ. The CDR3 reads CASSLGDRINTDTQYF. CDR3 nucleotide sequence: TGCGCCAGCAGCTTAGGGGACAGGATAAACACAGATACGCAGTATTTT.

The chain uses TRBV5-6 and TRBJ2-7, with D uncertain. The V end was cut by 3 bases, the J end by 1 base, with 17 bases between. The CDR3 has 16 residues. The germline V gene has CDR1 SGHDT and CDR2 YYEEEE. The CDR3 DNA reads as TGTGCCAGCAGCTCTTACCTTGGAGAAAATTCCTACGAGCAGTACTTC. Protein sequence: CASSSYLGENSYEQYF.

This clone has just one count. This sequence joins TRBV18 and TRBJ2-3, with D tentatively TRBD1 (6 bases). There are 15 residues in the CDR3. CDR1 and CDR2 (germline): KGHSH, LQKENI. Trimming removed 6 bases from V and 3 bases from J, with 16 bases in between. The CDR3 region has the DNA TGTGCCAGCTCTCCATTACCCAGGGGAACAGATACGCAGTATTTT. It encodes CASSPLPRGTDTQYF.

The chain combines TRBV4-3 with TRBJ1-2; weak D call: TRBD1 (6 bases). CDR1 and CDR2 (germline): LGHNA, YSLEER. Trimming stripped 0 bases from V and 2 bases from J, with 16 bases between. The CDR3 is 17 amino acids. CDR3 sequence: CASSQEGGGRLNYGYTF. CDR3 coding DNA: TGCGCCAGCAGCCAAGAAGGGGGGGGGCGCTTGAACTATGGCTACACCTTC.